The 32 T cell receptor beta chains below come from one sample, sequenced in a study of cytomegalovirus exposure and HLA in healthy donors. Method: immunoSEQ multiplex PCR; TCRdb's copy keeps in-frame clones and lacks some. The table includes 150,000 to 200,000 clones, 85% detected once. The sample comprised PBMCs. The receptors derive from a man aged 25-45 years in good health and CMV-seropositive.

This rearrangement joins TRBV6-5 to TRBJ1-1, with a possible D match to TRBD1 (5 bases). The CDR3 consists of 13 residues. Germline V gives CDR1 MNHEY, CDR2 SVGAGI. Trimming took off 2 bases at V and 3 bases at J, with 7 bases between the two ends. The DNA for the CDR3 is TGTGCCAGCAGTTACGTCAGGGACACTGAAGCTTTCTTT. Translating gives CASSYVRDTEAFF.

The chain employs TRBV27 and TRBJ2-7; D is possibly TRBD2 (5 bases). Trimming pared 4 bases from V and 0 bases from J, leaving 7 bases between. The germline CDR1 and CDR2 sequences are MNHEY and SMNVEV (reference sequence). The CDR3 is made up of 13 amino acids. The CDR3 bases are TGTGCCAGCAGTTCAGGACTCTCCTACGAGCAGTACTTC. As protein: CASSSGLSYEQYF.

This clone was recorded only once. The CDR3 sequence: CASSLAGGAYNEQFF. The CDR3 DNA sequence: TGTGCCAGTAGTCTTGCAGGGGGCGCCTACAATGAGCAGTTCTTC. V is TRBV19 and J is TRBJ2-1; 8 bases agree with TRBD1. CDR1 is LNHDA and CDR2 is SQIVND in the germline V gene (reference sequence). CDR3 length equals 15 residues. V lost 5 bases, J lost 2 bases, and 5 bases stayed unmatched.

This clone occurred a few times. This chain joins TRBV7-6 and TRBJ1-3, with D possibly TRBD1 on 6 matching bases. Germline assignment: CDR1 SGHVS and CDR2 FNYEAQ. The CDR3 is made up of 15 amino acids. The ends were cut back, 4 bases at V and 2 bases at J, with 12 bases in the middle. CDR3 sequence: CASSSLRGAGNTIYF. DNA for the CDR3: TGTGCCAGCAGCTCCCTCAGGGGCGCTGGAAACACCATATATTTT. Filled out from reference TRBV7-6 and TRBJ1-3, the complete variable domain reads GAGVSQSPRYKVTKRGQDVALRCDPISGHVSLYWYRQALGQGPEFLTYFNYEAQQDKSGLPNDRFSAERPEGSISTLTIQRTEQRDSAMYRCASSSLRGAGNTIYFGEGSWLTVV.

The V and J genes are TRBV18 and TRBJ2-7, with D tentatively TRBD2 (5 bases). V was trimmed by 6 bases and J by 6 bases, leaving 15 bases between them. CDR1 is KGHSH and CDR2 is LQKENI in the germline V gene. The CDR3 runs to 13 residues. DNA of the CDR3: TGTGCCAGCTCCATTACGGGGTGGGTCGAGCAGTACTTC. Protein: CASSITGWVEQYF.

This chain connects TRBV10-1 to TRBJ1-2; possibly TRBD1 for D (6 bases). The germline gives CDR1 WNHNN, CDR2 SYGVQD (reference sequence). With 7 bases removed from V and 4 bases from J, the gap between germline ends came to 16 bases. CDR3 size: 14 residues. CDR3 nucleotides: TGCGCCAGCACCGGGGGGGCAGGCCTCTATGGCTACACCTTC. Translation gives CASTGGAGLYGYTF.

V is TRBV7-8 and J is TRBJ1-6, with 8 positions matching TRBD1. CDR1 and CDR2 from the germline V gene are SGHVS and FQNEAQ. The CDR3 sequence is 15 residues long. V was pared by 5 bases and J by 6 bases, with 6 bases of the junction left unmatched. The CDR3, as DNA: TGTGCCAGCAGCGTAACAGGGGGAACTAATTCACCCCTCCACTTT. This sequence encodes CASSVTGGTNSPLHF.

The chain employs TRBV5-1 and TRBJ2-1; TRBD2 aligns across 8 bases. Germline V gene sequence: CDR1 SGHRS, CDR2 YFSETQ. The CDR3 has 15 residues. The trim removed 3 bases at V and 2 bases at J, leaving 4 bases unmatched. The CDR3 DNA is TGCGCCAGCAGCTCAGCGGGGGTTGCCTACAATGAGCAGTTCTTC. Translating it yields CASSSAGVAYNEQFF.

The chain recombines TRBV7-2 with TRBJ2-1; tentatively, D is TRBD2 (5 bases). The CDR3 runs to 13 residues. The V gene's germline CDR1 is SGHTA and CDR2 FQGNSA. V gave up 5 bases and J gave up 14 bases, with 19 bases separating them. DNA of the CDR3: TGTGCCAGCAGCAGTACGGACTCGTTGACGAAGTTCTTC. Translation gives CASSSTDSLTKFF.

V and J are TRBV28 and TRBJ1-4, with 7 bases lining up with TRBD1. The CDR3 runs 15 residues. Germline-derived CDR1 and CDR2 are MDHEN and SYDVKM. Unmatched junction bases numbered 9, after V lost 4 bases and J lost 7 bases. This chain's CDR3 is CASSSRQGLGEKLFF. In DNA, the CDR3 is TGTGCCAGCAGTTCAAGACAGGGTTTGGGTGAAAAACTGTTTTTT.

This clone was counted between two and nine times. The gene calls are TRBV7-9 and TRBJ2-7, with TRBD1 as a possible D gene (5 bases). Germline CDR1 and CDR2: SEHNR and FQNEAQ (reference sequence). V was trimmed by 5 bases and J by 0 bases, leaving 11 bases between them. The CDR3 has 14 residues. CDR3 region: CASSKTDSSYEQYF. CDR3 nucleotide sequence: TGTGCCAGCAGCAAGACAGATTCCTCCTACGAGCAGTACTTC.

The J gene is TRBJ2-5, the V gene TRBV2; 9 bases line up with TRBD2. Losses at the gene ends were 6 bases for V and 4 bases for J; bases not matched to a gene: 6. The germline V gene encodes CDR1 SNHLY and CDR2 FYNNEI. The CDR3 loop spans 14 amino acids. The CDR3 loop is CASRLEAGGETQYF. CDR3 DNA sequence: TGTGCCAGCAGGCTCGAAGCGGGGGGAGAGACCCAGTACTTC.

This rearrangement joins TRBV7-8 to TRBJ2-3; 8 nucleotides match TRBD2. Trimming removed 5 bases from V and 6 bases from J; junction bases left unmatched: 13. The CDR3 is 16 residues long. The germline V gene has CDR1 SGHVS and CDR2 FQNEAQ. The chain's CDR3 is CASSPSAGARTDTQYF. CDR3 nucleotide sequence: TGTGCCAGCAGCCCGTCAGCGGGGGCGCGGACGGATACGCAGTATTTT.

This rearrangement joins TRBV5-1 to TRBJ1-2; 11 positions match TRBD1. CDR3 length: 15 amino acids. CDR1 and CDR2 from the germline V gene are SGHRS and YFSETQ. V dropped 4 bases and J dropped 3; count of bases not matched to a gene: 5. The CDR3 is CASSLGQGAYYGYTF. The CDR3 region has the DNA TGCGCCAGCAGCCTTGGACAGGGGGCATACTATGGCTACACCTTC.

The J gene is TRBJ2-7, the V gene TRBV7-9; 7 positions agree with TRBD1. The CDR3 has 15 residues. Germline trimming cut 4 bases from V and 1 base from J; bases unmatched to any gene: 7. The germline CDR1 and CDR2 sequences are SEHNR and FQNEAQ (reference sequence). CDR3 sequence: CASSSRDSSSYEQYF. The CDR3, as DNA: TGTGCCAGCAGCTCCCGGGACAGTTCTTCCTACGAGCAGTACTTC.

The gene calls are TRBV21-1 and TRBJ1-2; the table gives TRBD1 as D, unverified against the DNA. TRBV21-1 is shown as a pseudogene. CDR3 length equals 19 residues. The CDR3 reads CASSKDPGQGGQRRYGYTF. The CDR3 DNA is TGTGCCAGCAGCAAAGATCCGGGACAGGGTGGGCAACGGCGCTATGGCTACACCTTC.

J is TRBJ1-1 and V is TRBV23-1, with D possibly being TRBD1 (6 bases). TRBV23-1 is known as an ORF, though its function is uncertain. With 9 bases removed from V and 3 bases from J, the gap between germline ends came to 14 bases. This CDR3 is 13 amino acids long. The CDR3 region has the DNA TGCGCCAGAGACAGGCGTGGGTACACTGAAGCTTTCTTT. Translated, it gives CARDRRGYTEAFF.

This chain links TRBV9 with TRBJ2-3; the D gene is possibly TRBD2 (6 bases). Per germline, CDR1 SGDLS and CDR2 YYNGEE. This CDR3 contains 14 residues. The V and J ends lost 0 bases and 8 bases respectively, with 13 bases between them. The CDR3 reads CASSVGGTFRTQYF. CDR3 DNA: TGTGCCAGCAGCGTAGGGGGGACTTTTCGTACGCAGTATTTT.

The V and J genes are TRBV29-1 and TRBJ1-3; D is uncertain. CDR3 size: 14 residues. Trimming removed 4 bases from V and 0 bases from J, with 10 bases in between. Germline V gene sequence: CDR1 SQVTM, CDR2 ANQGSEA. The CDR3 DNA sequence: TGCAGCGTTGCAGACGGACTCTCTGGAAACACCATATATTTT. Residues: CSVADGLSGNTIYF. The whole variable domain, filled in from reference TRBV29-1 and TRBJ1-3, reads SAVISQKPSRDICQRGTSLTIQCQVDSQVTMMFWYRQQPGQSLTLIATANQGSEATYESGFVIDKFPISRPNLTFSTLTVSNMSPEDSSIYLCSVADGLSGNTIYFGEGSWLTVV.

The CDR3 DNA follows: TGTGCCAGCAGTTACACAGGGGGCGTGGACGAGCAGTACTTC. Its protein is CASSYTGGVDEQYF. The chain uses TRBV6-5 and TRBJ2-7; 9 nucleotides align to TRBD1. In germline, CDR1 is MNHEY, CDR2 SVGAGI. The CDR3 is 14 amino acids. Unmatched junction bases numbered 4, after V lost 2 bases and J lost 5 bases.

This chain connects TRBV6-6 to TRBJ2-5; D gene ambiguous. This CDR3 region has 11 residues. Between the trimmed V and J ends, which lost 8 bases and 2 bases, there was a span of 6 bases. Looked up from germline, CDR1 is MNHNY and CDR2 is SVGAGI (reference sequence). The CDR3 DNA is TGTGCCAGCGCAGTACAAGAGACCCAGTACTTC. Translation gives CASAVQETQYF.

This clone has only one observation. This rearrangement joins TRBV2 to TRBJ2-5; 13 bases line up with TRBD2. The CDR3 runs 15 residues. The germline V gene has CDR1 SNHLY and CDR2 FYNNEI. J was trimmed by 5 bases and V by 5 bases; bases with no gene match: 5. The CDR3 sequence: CASSLLAGGGETQYF. For the CDR3, the DNA is TGTGCCAGCAGTTTACTAGCGGGGGGGGGTGAGACCCAGTACTTC.

The chain has TRBV7-2 and TRBJ2-5; TRBD2 aligns across 14 bases. This CDR3 comprises 18 residues. V lost 5 bases and J lost 5; bases outside the gene matches: 13. Germline CDR1 SGHTA, CDR2 FQGNSA. The CDR3 coding sequence is TGTGCCAGCAGCCTCCGACTAGCGGGGGGGCCGAATGTTGAGACCCAGTACTTC. Its protein is CASSLRLAGGPNVETQYF.

This chain uses TRBV12-5 with TRBJ1-4; TRBD1 matches at 7 bases. The CDR3 consists of 14 residues. The germline V gene has CDR1 LGHNT and CDR2 FRNRAP. With V trimmed by 6 bases and J by 3 bases, 4 bases remained unmatched. CDR3 DNA: TGTGCTAGTGGCACGGGACAGCCTAATGAAAAACTGTTTTTT. It codes for CASGTGQPNEKLFF.

The gene calls are TRBV5-1 and TRBJ2-5; tentatively, D is TRBD2 (6 bases). The germline gives CDR1 SGHRS, CDR2 YFSETQ. Trimming took off 4 bases at V and 4 bases at J, with 11 bases between the two ends. CDR3 length equals 13 residues. CDR3 sequence: CASSNRGGETQYF. CDR3 bases: TGCGCCAGCAGCAATAGGGGAGGAGAGACCCAGTACTTC.

J is TRBJ1-3 and V is TRBV6-5; 8 bases fit TRBD1. Germline lookup yields CDR1 MNHEY and CDR2 SVGAGI. V shed 4 bases and J 3 bases; nucleotides not matched to a gene: 8. CDR3 length: 16 amino acids. The CDR3 loop reads CASSSPQGAYGNTIYF. CDR3 nucleotide sequence: TGTGCCAGCAGTTCCCCCCAGGGGGCTTATGGAAACACCATATATTTT.

V is TRBV7-9 and J is TRBJ2-1; D might be TRBD1 (6 bases). The V and J ends lost 6 bases and 6 bases respectively, with 12 bases between them. Germline loops: CDR1 SEHNR, CDR2 FQNEAQ (reference sequence). The CDR3 spans 13 residues. The CDR3 loop reads CASSWGPVNEQFF. CDR3 nucleotide sequence: TGTGCCAGCAGTTGGGGGCCCGTCAATGAGCAGTTCTTC.

This chain connects TRBV18 to TRBJ1-5; tentatively, D is TRBD1 (5 bases). Between the trimmed V and J ends, which lost 2 bases and 2 bases, there was a span of 7 bases. The germline CDR1 and CDR2 sequences are KGHSH and LQKENI. The length of the CDR3 is 14 residues. The chain's CDR3 is CASSPIGGNQPQHF. DNA for the CDR3: TGTGCCAGCTCACCAATAGGGGGCAATCAGCCCCAGCATTTT.

The chain carries TRBV6-1 and TRBJ2-7, with no clear D. CDR3 length: 11 amino acids. The germline V gene encodes CDR1 MNHNS and CDR2 SASEGT. The V end was cut by 3 bases, the J end by 4 bases, with 4 bases between. The CDR3 sequence is CASSESYEQYF. Written as DNA, the CDR3 is TGTGCCAGCAGTGAGAGTTACGAGCAGTACTTC.

The V and J genes are TRBV18 and TRBJ2-1; 10 bases map to TRBD2. The CDR3 is 15 amino acids. The trim removed 6 bases at V and 2 bases at J, leaving 4 bases unmatched. The V gene's germline CDR1 is KGHSH and CDR2 LQKENI. CDR3 in amino acids: CASSQSGGAYNEQFF. DNA of the CDR3: TGTGCCAGCTCTCAAAGCGGGGGGGCCTACAATGAGCAGTTCTTC.

The chain carries TRBV10-3 and TRBJ2-7, with 12 bases lining up with TRBD2. The CDR3 length is 15 residues. V lost 8 bases to trimming and J lost 0 bases; unmatched junction nucleotides: 5. From germline, CDR1 is ENHRY and CDR2 SYGVKD. The CDR3 bases are TGTGCCATCGGGGGACTAGCGGGCAGCTCCTACGAGCAGTACTTC. Its protein product is CAIGGLAGSSYEQYF.

This chain joins TRBV7-9 and TRBJ1-2; D gene unclear. CDR3 length equals 13 residues. With 5 bases removed from V and 7 bases from J, the gap between germline ends came to 14 bases. The germline V gene has CDR1 SEHNR and CDR2 FQNEAQ (reference sequence). The CDR3 here is CASSKEVAGGYTF. The CDR3 DNA follows: TGTGCCAGCAGCAAGGAGGTGGCAGGTGGCTACACCTTC.